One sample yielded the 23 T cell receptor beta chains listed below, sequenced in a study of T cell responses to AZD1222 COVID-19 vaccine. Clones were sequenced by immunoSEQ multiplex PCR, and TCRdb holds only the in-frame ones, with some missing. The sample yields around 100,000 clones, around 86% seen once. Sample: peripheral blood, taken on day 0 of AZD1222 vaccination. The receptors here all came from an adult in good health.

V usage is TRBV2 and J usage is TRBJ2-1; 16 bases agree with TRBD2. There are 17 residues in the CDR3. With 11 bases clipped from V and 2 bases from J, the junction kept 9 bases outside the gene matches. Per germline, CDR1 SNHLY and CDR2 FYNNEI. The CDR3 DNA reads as TGTGCCGTTATAGGGACTAGCGGGAGGGTCCCCTACAATGAGCAGTTCTTC. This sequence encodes CAVIGTSGRVPYNEQFF.

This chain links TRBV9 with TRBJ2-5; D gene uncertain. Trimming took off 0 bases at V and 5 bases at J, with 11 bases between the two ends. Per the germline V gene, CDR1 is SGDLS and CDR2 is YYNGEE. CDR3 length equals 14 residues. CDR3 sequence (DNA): TGTGCCAGCAGCGTAGGTGGGCCCTCGGAGACCCAGTACTTC. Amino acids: CASSVGGPSETQYF. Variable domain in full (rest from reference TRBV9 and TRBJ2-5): DSGVTQTPKHLITATGQRVTLRCSPRSGDLSVYWYQQSLDQGLQFLIQYYNGEERAKGNILERFSAQQFPDLHSELNLSSLELGDSALYFCASSVGGPSETQYFGPGTRLLVL.

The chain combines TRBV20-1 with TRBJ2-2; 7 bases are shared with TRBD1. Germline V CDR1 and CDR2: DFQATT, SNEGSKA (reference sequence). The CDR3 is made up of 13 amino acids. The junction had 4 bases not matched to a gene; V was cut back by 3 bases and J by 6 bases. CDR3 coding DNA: TGCAGTGCTAGTGCCCAGGGGGCCGGGGAGCTGTTTTTT. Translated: CSASAQGAGELFF.

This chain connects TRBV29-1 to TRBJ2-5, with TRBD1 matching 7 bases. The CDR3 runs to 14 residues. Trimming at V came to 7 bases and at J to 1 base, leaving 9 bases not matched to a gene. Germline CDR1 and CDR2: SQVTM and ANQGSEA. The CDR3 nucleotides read TGCAGCGGTCGTTATGACAGGGTCCAAGAGACCCAGTACTTC. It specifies CSGRYDRVQETQYF.

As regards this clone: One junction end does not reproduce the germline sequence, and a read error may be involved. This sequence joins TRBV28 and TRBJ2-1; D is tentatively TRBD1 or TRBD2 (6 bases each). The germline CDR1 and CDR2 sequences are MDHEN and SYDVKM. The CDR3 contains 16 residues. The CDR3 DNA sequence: TGTGCCAGCGGTTTGGGTGGATGGGGGGCGTACAATGAGCAGTTCTTC. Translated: CASGLGGWGAYNEQFF.

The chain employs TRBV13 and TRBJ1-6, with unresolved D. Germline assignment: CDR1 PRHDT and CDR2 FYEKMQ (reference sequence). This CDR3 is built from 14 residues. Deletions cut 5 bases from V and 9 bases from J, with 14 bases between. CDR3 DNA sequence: TGTGCCAGCAGCCGGGCGGCTGGTCTTTCACCCCTCCACTTT. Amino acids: CASSRAAGLSPLHF. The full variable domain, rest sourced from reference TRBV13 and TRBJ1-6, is AAGVIQSPRHLIKEKRETATLKCYPIPRHDTVYWYQQGPGQDPQFLISFYEKMQSDKGSIPDRFSAQQFSDYHSELNMSSLELGDSALYFCASSRAAGLSPLHFGNGTRLTVT.

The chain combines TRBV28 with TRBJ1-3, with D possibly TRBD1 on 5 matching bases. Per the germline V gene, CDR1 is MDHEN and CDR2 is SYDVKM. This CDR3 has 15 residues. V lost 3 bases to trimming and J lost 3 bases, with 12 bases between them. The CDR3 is CASSFPGAYGNTIYF. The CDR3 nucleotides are TGTGCCAGCAGTTTCCCCGGGGCGTATGGAAACACCATATATTTT. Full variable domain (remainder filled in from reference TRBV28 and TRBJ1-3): DVKVTQSSRYLVKRTGEKVFLECVQDMDHENMFWYRQDPGLGLRLIYFSYDVKMKEKGDIPEGYSVSREKKERFSLILESASTNQTSMYLCASSFPGAYGNTIYFGEGSWLTVV.

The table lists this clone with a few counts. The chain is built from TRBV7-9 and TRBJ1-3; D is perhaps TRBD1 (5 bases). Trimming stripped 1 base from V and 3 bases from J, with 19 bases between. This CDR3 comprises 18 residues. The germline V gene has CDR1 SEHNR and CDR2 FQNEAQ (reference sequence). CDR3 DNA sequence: TGTGCCAGCAGCTTAGATTTTGGCGCGGGGACTAGTGGAAACACCATATATTTT. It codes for CASSLDFGAGTSGNTIYF. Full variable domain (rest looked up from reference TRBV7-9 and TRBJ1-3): DTGVSQNPRHKITKRGQNVTFRCDPISEHNRLYWYRQTLGQGPEFLTYFQNEAQLEKSRLLSDRFSAERPKGSFSTLEIQRTEQGDSAMYLCASSLDFGAGTSGNTIYFGEGSWLTVV.

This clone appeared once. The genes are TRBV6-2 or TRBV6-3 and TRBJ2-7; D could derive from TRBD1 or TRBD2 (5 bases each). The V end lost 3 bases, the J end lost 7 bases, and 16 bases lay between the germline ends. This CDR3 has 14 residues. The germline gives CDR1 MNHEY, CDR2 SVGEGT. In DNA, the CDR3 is TGTGCCAGCAGTTATTTCCGGGACCCACCGGAGCAGTACTTC. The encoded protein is CASSYFRDPPEQYF.

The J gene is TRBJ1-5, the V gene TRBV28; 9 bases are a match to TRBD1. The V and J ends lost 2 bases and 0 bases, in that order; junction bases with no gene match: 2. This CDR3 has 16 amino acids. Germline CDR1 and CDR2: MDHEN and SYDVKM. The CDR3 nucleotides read TGTGCCAGCAGTTTAAGGGACAGGGCTAGCAATCAGCCCCAGCATTTT. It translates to CASSLRDRASNQPQHF.

The CDR3 nucleotides read TGCGCCAGCACCCAAAGGTGGGAAGATAATTCACCCCTCCACTTT. Encoded protein: CASTQRWEDNSPLHF. J is TRBJ1-6 and V is TRBV5-1; D is undetermined. CDR3 size: 15 residues. V gave up 6 bases and J gave up 5 bases, with 15 bases separating them. Per the germline V gene, CDR1 is SGHRS and CDR2 is YFSETQ.

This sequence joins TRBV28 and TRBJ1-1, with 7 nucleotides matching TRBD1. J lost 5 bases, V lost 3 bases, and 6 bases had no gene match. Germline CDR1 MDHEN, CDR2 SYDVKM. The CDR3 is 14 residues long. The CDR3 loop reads CASSFPTGVTEAFF. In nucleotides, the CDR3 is TGTGCCAGCAGTTTCCCCACAGGGGTTACTGAAGCTTTCTTT.

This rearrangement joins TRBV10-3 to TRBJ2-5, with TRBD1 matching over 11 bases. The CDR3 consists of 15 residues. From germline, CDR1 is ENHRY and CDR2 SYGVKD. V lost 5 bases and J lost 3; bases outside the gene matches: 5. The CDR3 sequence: CAISPGQGGEETQYF. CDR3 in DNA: TGTGCCATCAGTCCGGGACAGGGGGGGGAAGAGACCCAGTACTTC.

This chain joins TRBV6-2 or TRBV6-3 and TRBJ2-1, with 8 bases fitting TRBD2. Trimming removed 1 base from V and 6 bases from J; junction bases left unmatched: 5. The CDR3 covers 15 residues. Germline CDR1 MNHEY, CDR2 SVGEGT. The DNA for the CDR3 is TGTGCCAGCAGTTACTGGCGGGGGGATATCAATGAGCAGTTCTTC. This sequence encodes CASSYWRGDINEQFF.

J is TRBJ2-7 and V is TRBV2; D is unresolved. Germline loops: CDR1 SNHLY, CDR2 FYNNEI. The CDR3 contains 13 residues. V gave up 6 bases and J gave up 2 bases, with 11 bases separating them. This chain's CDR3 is CASSAQATYEQYF. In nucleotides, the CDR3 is TGTGCCAGCAGCGCTCAGGCAACCTACGAGCAGTACTTC.

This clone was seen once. CDR3 nucleotide sequence: TGTGCCAGCTCACCACCGGGACTAGCGAGCCCCGGGGTGTTCTTC. This codes for CASSPPGLASPGVFF. The chain couples TRBV18 to TRBJ2-1; 10 bases agree with TRBD2. Germline V CDR1 and CDR2: KGHSH, LQKENI. With V trimmed by 0 bases and J by 15 bases, 11 bases remained unmatched. This CDR3 comprises 15 residues.

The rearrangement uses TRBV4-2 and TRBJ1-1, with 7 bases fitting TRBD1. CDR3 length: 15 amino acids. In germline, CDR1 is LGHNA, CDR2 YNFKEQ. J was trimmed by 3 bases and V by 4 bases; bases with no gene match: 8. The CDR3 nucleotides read TGTGCCAGCAGCCGCCAAGACAGGGTCGACACTGAAGCTTTCTTT. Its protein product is CASSRQDRVDTEAFF.

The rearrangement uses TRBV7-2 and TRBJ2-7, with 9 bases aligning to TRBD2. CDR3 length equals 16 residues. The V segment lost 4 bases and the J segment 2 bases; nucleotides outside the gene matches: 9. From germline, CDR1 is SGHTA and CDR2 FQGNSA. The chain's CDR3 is CASSSHSGRPTYEQYF. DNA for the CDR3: TGTGCCAGCAGCTCCCACAGCGGGAGGCCAACCTACGAGCAGTACTTC.

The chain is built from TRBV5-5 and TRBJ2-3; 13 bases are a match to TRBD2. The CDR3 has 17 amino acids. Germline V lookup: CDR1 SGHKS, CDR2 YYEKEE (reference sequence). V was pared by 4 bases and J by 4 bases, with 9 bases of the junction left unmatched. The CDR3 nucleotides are TGTGCCAGCAGCCCTCCGGGACTAGCGGGATCGGCAGATACGCAGTATTTT. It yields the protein CASSPPGLAGSADTQYF.

Here the CDR3 DNA reads TGTGCCAGCAGTACTTGGGGGTATGGCTACACCTTC. As protein: CASSTWGYGYTF. The V and J genes are TRBV27 and TRBJ1-2, with D possibly TRBD1 on 5 matching bases. The ends were cut back, 5 bases at V and 5 bases at J, with 9 bases in the middle. CDR1 and CDR2 (germline): MNHEY, SMNVEV (reference sequence). This CDR3 region has 12 residues.

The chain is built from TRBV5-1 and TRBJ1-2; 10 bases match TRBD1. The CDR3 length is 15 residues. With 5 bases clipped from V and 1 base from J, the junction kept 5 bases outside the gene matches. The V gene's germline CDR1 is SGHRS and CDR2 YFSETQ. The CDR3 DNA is TGCGCCAGCAGACCCGGGACAGGGGATAACTATGGCTACACCTTC. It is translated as CASRPGTGDNYGYTF.

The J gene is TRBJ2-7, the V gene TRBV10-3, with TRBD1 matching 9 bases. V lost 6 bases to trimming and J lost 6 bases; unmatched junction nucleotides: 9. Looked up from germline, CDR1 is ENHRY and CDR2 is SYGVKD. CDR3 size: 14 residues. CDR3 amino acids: CAISKPGQGVEQYF. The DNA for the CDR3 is TGTGCCATCAGCAAACCGGGACAGGGTGTCGAGCAGTACTTC.

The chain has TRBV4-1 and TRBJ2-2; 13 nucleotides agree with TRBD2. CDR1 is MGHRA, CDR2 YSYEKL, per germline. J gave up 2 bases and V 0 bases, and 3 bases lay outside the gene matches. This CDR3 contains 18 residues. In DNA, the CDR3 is TGCGCCAGCAGCCAAGAAGGACTAGCGGGGGCCAACACCGGGGAGCTGTTTTTT. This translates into CASSQEGLAGANTGELFF.